This T cell receptor beta chain emerged from a study of post-analysis software for immune sequencing data. Study details: Relapsing-remitting, secondary progressive and progressive-relapsing multiple sclerosis courses were included.

Study-level findings and limits: Higher frequency in patients than in controls was seen for five TRBV segments, with TRBV5-6, TRBV5-1 and TRBV20-1 among them. In multiple sclerosis, normalized Chao1 diversity was significantly below that of controls.

The CDR3 spans 13 residues. Germline CDR1 SGHRS, CDR2 YFSETQ. Germline trimming cut 6 bases from V and 8 bases from J; bases unmatched to any gene: 6. The TCR beta cDNA libraries carried unique molecular identifiers. About 500,000 cDNA molecules were obtained per 1 to 10 million input T cells. MiXCR was run by TCRdb on the PCR reads, yielding one entry per CDR3 protein. The repertoire holds hundreds of thousands of distinct CDR3 sequences, with about 60% as singletons. With regard to this clonotype: Its specificity is not known.

V is TRBV5-1 and J is TRBJ2-1, with 9 bases aligning to TRBD1. Sample: blood. The receptor was isolated from a girl aged 2-10 years with multiple sclerosis. CDR3: CASKRQGEYEQFF. In DNA, the CDR3 is TGCGCCAGCAAAAGACAGGGGGAGTATGAGCAGTTCTTC.